This T cell receptor (beta chain) was retrieved from a study of T cells in localized non-small cell lung cancer. Study-wide findings and caveats: Owing to sequencing of a solitary tumor region, heterogeneity cannot be discounted.

About this clone itself: What it binds is unknown.

The germline V gene encodes CDR1 MGHRA and CDR2 YSYEKL. V was clipped by 5 bases and J by 1 base; unmatched bases: 7. This CDR3 spans 16 amino acids. Data came from immunoSEQ multiplex PCR; TCRdb stores just in-frame clones and leaves some out. The sample records roughly 13,000 clones, roughly 86% being singletons. This TCR was recovered from a male donor at least 60 years old with stage III lung adenocarcinoma. The chain links TRBV4-1 to TRBJ2-7; 11 nucleotides match TRBD2. The material was peripheral blood, obtained before any cancer treatment. The CDR3 nucleotides read TGCGCCAGCAGCTTCAGATGGACTAGCGGGTCCTACGAGCAGTACTTC. This gives the protein CASSFRWTSGSYEQYF.